The clone carrying this T cell receptor beta chain appeared many times. Germline CDR1 and CDR2: LGHDT and YNNKEL (reference sequence). CDR3 size: 18 residues. J was trimmed by 4 bases and V by 0 bases; bases with no gene match: 9. This sample was taken from a study of regulatory T cells in long-lasting Graves disease. Arm-PCR of CDR3 regions and iRepertoire HTBI primers were the basis on which TCR beta libraries were built. Original processing methods: The samples included roughly 62 TRBV and some 14 TRBJ segments. MiXCR was run by TCRdb on the multiplex PCR reads, yielding one entry per CDR3 protein. TCRdb's processing, not the study's, gives the V and J calls here. The sample lists about 500,000 distinct CDR3 sequences, 12% occurring once. The time point is: newly diagnosed GD, antithyroid drugs for less than 3 months. Extracted RNA from PBMCs served as the source of the TCR library. These data were also reused for a study on T cells in Graves' hyperthyroidism and ophthalmopathy. That work states: Patients aged 18 to 65 had newly diagnosed hyperthyroidism of under 2 months' duration. Blood also held most thyroid clonotypes expanded beyond 0.001.

The sequences come from peripheral blood mononuclear cells (PBMCs), collected at new diagnosis, from a patient treated with antithyroid drugs. The sequence derives from a woman in her twenties or thirties with Graves disease. The genes are TRBV3-1 and TRBJ2-2, with 9 positions matching TRBD2. The CDR3, as DNA: TGTGCCAGCAGCCAAGATATGATAGCGGGAGCGATCACCGGGGAGCTGTTTTTT. It encodes CASSQDMIAGAITGELFF.